This T cell receptor beta chain was observed in a study of cytomegalovirus exposure and HLA in healthy donors. PCR used 60 Vbeta primers and 13 Jbeta primers. Clones were read by immunoSEQ multiplex PCR, and TCRdb kept only the in-frame ones, dropping some. The sample contains about 150,000 clones, around 60% of which appear only once. In regard to this clone: Its antigen is unidentified.

Study outcomes and limitations: A later analysis associated 15,000 to 20,000 TCR beta sequences with HLA alleles at a 0.05 false discovery rate.

CDR3 length: 15 residues. Germline CDR1 reads SGHDT; CDR2 reads YYEEEE. V lost 4 bases to trimming and J lost 6 bases, with 17 bases between them. The specimen was PBMCs. The J gene is TRBJ1-5, the V gene TRBV5-6; D may be TRBD1 (5 bases). This TCR was sampled from a woman in her fifties or sixties in good health and CMV-seropositive. The CDR3 DNA reads TGTGCCAGCAGCCCGAGCCAGGGTTTGGCTCAGCCCCAGCATTTT. Amino acids: CASSPSQGLAQPQHF. Combining the CDR3 with reference TRBV5-6 and TRBJ1-5 gives the whole variable domain DAGVTQSPTHLIKTRGQQVTLRCSPKSGHDTVSWYQQALGQGPQFIFQYYEEEERQRGNFPDRFSGHQFPNYSSELNVNALLLGDSALYLCASSPSQGLAQPQHFGDGTRLSIL.